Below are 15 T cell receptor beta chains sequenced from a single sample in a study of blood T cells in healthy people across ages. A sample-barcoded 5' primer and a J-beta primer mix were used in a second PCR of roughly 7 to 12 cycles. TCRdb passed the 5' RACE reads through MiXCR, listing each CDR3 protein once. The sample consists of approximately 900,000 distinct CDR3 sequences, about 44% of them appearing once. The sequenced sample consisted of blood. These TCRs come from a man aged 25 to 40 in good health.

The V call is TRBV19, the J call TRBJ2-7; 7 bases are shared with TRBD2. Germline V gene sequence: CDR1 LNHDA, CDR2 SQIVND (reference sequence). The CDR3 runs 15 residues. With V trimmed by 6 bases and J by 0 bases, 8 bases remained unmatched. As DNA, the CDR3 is TGTGCCAGTAGCGAGACTAGCTTAGACTCCTACGAGCAGTACTTC. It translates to CASSETSLDSYEQYF.

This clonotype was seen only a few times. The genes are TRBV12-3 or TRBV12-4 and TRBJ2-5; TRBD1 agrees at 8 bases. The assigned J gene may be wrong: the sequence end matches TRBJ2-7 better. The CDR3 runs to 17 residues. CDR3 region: CASSGGQDSSIGYEQYF. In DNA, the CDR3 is TGTGCCAGCAGTGGGGGACAGGATTCAAGCATCGGCTACGAGCAGTACTTC.

The CDR3 loop is CASSGTKDSGANVLTF. The DNA of the CDR3 is TGTGCCAGCAGTGGGACCAAAGACTCTGGGGCCAACGTCCTGACTTTC. This sequence joins TRBV2 and TRBJ2-6; D gene unclear. Germline loops: CDR1 SNHLY, CDR2 FYNNEI. There are 16 residues in the CDR3. V was clipped by 4 bases and J by 0 bases, with 10 bases between them.

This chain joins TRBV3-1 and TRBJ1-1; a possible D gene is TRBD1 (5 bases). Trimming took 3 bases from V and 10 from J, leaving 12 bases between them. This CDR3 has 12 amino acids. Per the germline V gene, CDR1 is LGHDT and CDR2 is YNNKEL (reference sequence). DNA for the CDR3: TGTGCCAGCAGCCAGGGGCGTACCGGAGCTTTCTTT. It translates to CASSQGRTGAFF. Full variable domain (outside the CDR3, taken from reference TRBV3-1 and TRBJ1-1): DTAVSQTPKYLVTQMGNDKSIKCEQNLGHDTMYWYKQDSKKFLKIMFSYNNKELIINETVPNRFSPKSPDKAHLNLHINSLELGDSAVYFCASSQGRTGAFFGQGTRLTVV.

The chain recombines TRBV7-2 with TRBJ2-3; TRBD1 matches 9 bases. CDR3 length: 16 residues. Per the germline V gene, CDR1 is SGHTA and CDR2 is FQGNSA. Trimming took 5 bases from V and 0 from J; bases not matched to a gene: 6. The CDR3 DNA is TGTGCCAGCAGCAAGAGACAGGGGGGGAGCACAGATACGCAGTATTTT. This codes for CASSKRQGGSTDTQYF.

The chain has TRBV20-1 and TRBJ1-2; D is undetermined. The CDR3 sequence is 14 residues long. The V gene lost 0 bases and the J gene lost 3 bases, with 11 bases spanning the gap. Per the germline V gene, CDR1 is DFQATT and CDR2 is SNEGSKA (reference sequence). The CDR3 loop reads CSARDVGRDYGYTF. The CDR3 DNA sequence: TGCAGTGCTAGAGATGTGGGGAGAGACTATGGCTACACCTTC.

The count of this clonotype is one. CDR3 coding DNA: TGTGCCAGCAGCCTCAATCCTCCCCCGCTTTACAATGAGCAGTACTTC. Translating it yields CASSLNPPPLYNEQYF. The chain has TRBV3-1 and TRBJ2-7; D is uncertain. Trimming left V 4 bases short and J 7 bases short, with 23 bases between. Germline CDR1 reads LGHDT; CDR2 reads YNNKEL (reference sequence). CDR3 size: 16 residues.

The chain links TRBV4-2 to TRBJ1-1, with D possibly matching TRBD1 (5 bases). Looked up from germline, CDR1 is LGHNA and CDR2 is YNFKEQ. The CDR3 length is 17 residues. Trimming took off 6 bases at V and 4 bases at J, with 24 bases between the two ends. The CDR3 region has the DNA TGTGCCAGCAGGTTTGGGGGTGACGGAGGATGGGGCACTGAAGCTTTCTTT. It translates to CASRFGGDGGWGTEAFF.

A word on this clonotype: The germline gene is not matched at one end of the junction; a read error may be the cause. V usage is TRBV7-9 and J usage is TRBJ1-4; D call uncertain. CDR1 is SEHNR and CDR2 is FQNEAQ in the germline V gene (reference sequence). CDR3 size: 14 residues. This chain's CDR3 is CASSLFGVNKKLFF. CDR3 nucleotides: TGTGCCAGCAGCCTCTTCGGGGTTAATAAAAAACTGTTTTTT.

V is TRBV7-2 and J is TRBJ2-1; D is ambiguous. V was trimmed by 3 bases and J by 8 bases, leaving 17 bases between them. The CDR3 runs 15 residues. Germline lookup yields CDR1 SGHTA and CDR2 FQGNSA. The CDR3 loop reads CASSLGPGFDDEQFF. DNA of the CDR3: TGTGCCAGCAGCTTGGGCCCCGGATTCGACGATGAGCAGTTCTTC.

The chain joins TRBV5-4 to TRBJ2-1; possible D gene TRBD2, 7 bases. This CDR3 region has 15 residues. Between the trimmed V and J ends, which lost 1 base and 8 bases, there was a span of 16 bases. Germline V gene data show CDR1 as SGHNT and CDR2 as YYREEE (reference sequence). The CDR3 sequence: CASSLYPGAGDEQFF. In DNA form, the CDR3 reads TGTGCCAGCAGCTTGTATCCGGGGGCGGGGGATGAGCAGTTCTTC.

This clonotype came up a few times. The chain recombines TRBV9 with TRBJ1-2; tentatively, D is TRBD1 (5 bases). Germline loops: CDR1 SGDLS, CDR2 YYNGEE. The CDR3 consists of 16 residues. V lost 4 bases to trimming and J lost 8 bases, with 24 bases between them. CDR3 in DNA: TGTGCCAGCAGCCCAGCTTTGGGACGGACGACGAGGGGCTACACCTTC. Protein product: CASSPALGRTTRGYTF.

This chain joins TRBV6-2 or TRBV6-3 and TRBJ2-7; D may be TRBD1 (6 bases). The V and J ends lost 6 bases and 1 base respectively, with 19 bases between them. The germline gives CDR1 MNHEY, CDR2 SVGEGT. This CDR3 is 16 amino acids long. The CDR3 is CASRFPYSTGSYEQYF. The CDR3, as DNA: TGTGCCAGCAGATTCCCATACTCTACAGGGTCCTACGAGCAGTACTTC.

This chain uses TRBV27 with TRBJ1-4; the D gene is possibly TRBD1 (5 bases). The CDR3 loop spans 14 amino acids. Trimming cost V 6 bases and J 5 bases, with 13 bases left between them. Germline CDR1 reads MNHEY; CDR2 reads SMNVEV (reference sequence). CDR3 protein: CASSQGWGNEKLFF. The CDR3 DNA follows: TGTGCCAGCAGCCAGGGATGGGGAAATGAAAAACTGTTTTTT.

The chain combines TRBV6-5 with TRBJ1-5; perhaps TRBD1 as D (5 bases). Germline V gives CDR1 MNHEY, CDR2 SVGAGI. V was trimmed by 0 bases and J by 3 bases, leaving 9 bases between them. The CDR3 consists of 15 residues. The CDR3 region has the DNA TGTGCCAGCAGTTACTCCCACAGGAACAATCAGCCCCAGCATTTT. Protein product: CASSYSHRNNQPQHF.